This TCR beta chain is drawn from a study of blood T cell repertoires in COVID-19. Study-wide background: The samples span acute and convalescent COVID-19 from the United States, Italy and Spain.

The CDR3 runs to 14 residues. Germline values: CDR1 LGHDT, CDR2 YNNKEL (reference sequence). Trimming took 1 base from V and 5 from J; bases not matched to a gene: 1. Using immunoSEQ multiplex PCR, the repertoire was profiled, and TCRdb retains in-frame clones only, with some absent. The sample shows 60,000 to 70,000 clones, about 86% of them seen only once. This TCR was recovered from a woman aged 60-75 years with acute or convalescent COVID-19. The sample consisted of peripheral blood. The chain employs TRBV3-1 (or the pseudogene TRBV3-2) and TRBJ1-1; 10 nucleotides match TRBD1. DNA of the CDR3: TGTGCCAGCAGCCAAGTGGACAGGGGGACTGAAGCTTTCTTT. This encodes CASSQVDRGTEAFF.